This TCR beta chain was recorded in a study of identical twins. Per the germline V gene, CDR1 is SQVTM and CDR2 is ANQGSEA. The CDR3 has 13 residues. V dropped 5 bases and J dropped 8 bases, with 13 bases sitting between them. TCRdb itself ran the 5' RACE reads through MiXCR, one entry per CDR3 protein. The sample carries 650,000 to 750,000 distinct CDR3 sequences, 21% recorded once. The same data also contributed to another study, on T cells expressing NK-cell markers.

V gene TRBV29-1 combines with J gene TRBJ1-6, with D uncertain. Material for sequencing was PBMCs. The sequence was collected from a woman aged 18 to 35 in good health. The DNA of the CDR3 is TGCAGCGTTCTATTAAGTGCGGATTCACCCCTCCACTTT. It encodes CSVLLSADSPLHF.